Below, 32 T cell receptor beta chains from the same sample are listed, as sequenced in a study of identical twins. TCRdb processed the 5' RACE reads anew with MiXCR; each CDR3 protein has one entry. The table has approximately 1.8 million distinct CDR3 sequences, less than 40% seen once; the top ten hold around 0.25%. The sequencing sample was made of cord blood. The receptor set was obtained from a newborn girl in good health.

This clonotype was picked up a small number of times. The chain is built from TRBV2 and TRBJ2-5; D is undetermined. CDR1 and CDR2 (germline): SNHLY, FYNNEI. V lost 6 bases to trimming and J lost 12 bases, with 14 bases between them. The CDR3 extends over 11 amino acids. The CDR3 sequence is CASSEAVIEYF. The CDR3 DNA is TGTGCCAGCAGCGAGGCCGTGATTGAGTACTTC. The full variable domain, rest sourced from reference TRBV2 and TRBJ2-5, is EPEVTQTPSHQVTQMGQEVILRCVPISNHLYFYWYRQILGQKVEFLVSFYNNEISEKSEIFDDQFSVERPDGSNFTLKIRSTKLEDSAMYFCASSEAVIEYFGPGTRLLVL.

A note on this clonotype: This may stem from a read error, because a much larger clone lies one nucleotide away. The V and J genes are TRBV24-1 and TRBJ2-1, with a possible D match to TRBD1 (6 bases). V gave up 0 bases and J gave up 5 bases, with 7 bases separating them. This CDR3 region has 14 residues. CDR1 and CDR2 (germline): KGHDR, SFDVKD. The CDR3 bases are TGTGCCACCAGTGATTTGGGGGACAACAATGAGCAGTTCTTC. Translating it yields CATSDLGDNNEQFF.

This clonotype has only a few counts. This chain uses TRBV6-2 or TRBV6-3 with TRBJ2-5; tentatively, D is TRBD2 (5 bases). V dropped 4 bases and J dropped 6 bases, with 12 bases sitting between them. Germline CDR1 and CDR2: MNHEY and SVGEGT. This CDR3 is 13 amino acids long. The CDR3 DNA reads TGTGCCAGCAGTTCGGACTCCCCAAAGACCCAGTACTTC. As protein: CASSSDSPKTQYF.

The chain couples TRBV20-1 to TRBJ2-3, with D possibly being TRBD2 (6 bases). Trimming took 2 bases from V and 7 from J, leaving 13 bases between them. The CDR3 covers 13 residues. Germline lookup yields CDR1 DFQATT and CDR2 SNEGSKA (reference sequence). The CDR3 here is CSARRGSRNTQYF. Here the CDR3 DNA reads TGCAGTGCTAGACGGGGGAGCCGGAATACGCAGTATTTT.

For the CDR3, the DNA is TGTGCCAGCAGCAAAACTTGGACACAACTATTGAACACTGAAGCTTTCTTT. This encodes CASSKTWTQLLNTEAFF. The rearrangement joins TRBV2 to TRBJ1-1; D might be TRBD1 (5 bases). The length of the CDR3 is 17 residues. Germline V gives CDR1 SNHLY, CDR2 FYNNEI. V was pared by 6 bases and J by 0 bases, with 20 bases between.

This chain joins TRBV6-6 and TRBJ1-2; TRBD1 might be the D (6 bases). CDR1 is MNHNY, CDR2 SVGAGI, per germline (reference sequence). The CDR3 contains 16 residues. V was shortened by 7 bases and J by 6 bases, with 24 bases between the two germline ends. The CDR3 bases are TGTGCCAGCAAGGTCCACCCGACAGGTCAGAAAAATGGCTACACCTTC. It codes for CASKVHPTGQKNGYTF.

This clonotype has only a few counts. V usage is TRBV6-5 and J usage is TRBJ2-4; 7 bases agree with TRBD1. This CDR3 spans 16 amino acids. Germline lookup yields CDR1 MNHEY and CDR2 SVGAGI. J was trimmed by 1 base and V by 0 bases; bases with no gene match: 3. The CDR3 loop reads CASSYSPQGAKNIQYF. The CDR3 DNA is TGTGCCAGCAGTTACTCTCCACAGGGGGCCAAAAACATTCAGTACTTC.

V is TRBV20-1 and J is TRBJ2-7, with D perhaps TRBD1 (5 bases). The end of the DNA fits TRBJ2-5 better, so the J call may be wrong. Germline V gene sequence: CDR1 DFQATT, CDR2 SNEGSKA (reference sequence). CDR3 length: 13 amino acids. CDR3 nucleotides: TGCAGTGCTAGAGATGGTAGGGGAGAGACCCAGTACTTC. It yields the protein CSARDGRGETQYF.

The CDR3 sequence is CSARGLASGTSPAWEQYF. Written as DNA, the CDR3 is TGCAGTGCTAGAGGATTGGCTAGCGGGACCTCCCCCGCGTGGGAGCAGTACTTC. J is TRBJ2-5 and V is TRBV20-1; 9 nucleotides align to TRBD2. The germline CDR1 and CDR2 sequences are DFQATT and SNEGSKA (reference sequence). After removal of 1 base from V and 11 bases from J, the junction contained 23 bases not matched to a gene. The CDR3 is 18 residues long.

This chain joins TRBV2 and TRBJ2-3, with a tentative D call TRBD2 (5 bases). V was shortened by 7 bases and J by 2 bases, with 16 bases between the two germline ends. This CDR3 has 15 residues. Germline V gives CDR1 SNHLY, CDR2 FYNNEI. The CDR3 nucleotides are TGTGCCAGCACGGCTAGCCAGTATCCCACAGATACGCAGTATTTT. Protein sequence: CASTASQYPTDTQYF. Full variable domain (remainder filled in from reference TRBV2 and TRBJ2-3): EPEVTQTPSHQVTQMGQEVILRCVPISNHLYFYWYRQILGQKVEFLVSFYNNEISEKSEIFDDQFSVERPDGSNFTLKIRSTKLEDSAMYFCASTASQYPTDTQYFGPGTRLTVL.

Only a few counts were recorded for this clonotype. This chain joins TRBV5-1 and TRBJ2-5; 7 bases match TRBD1. The end of the DNA fits TRBJ2-7 better, so the J call may be wrong. Germline lookup yields CDR1 SGHRS and CDR2 YFSETQ. CDR3 length equals 14 residues. Here the CDR3 DNA reads TGCGCCAGCAGCTGGCTCGACAGGGACGACGAGCAGTACTTC. The encoded protein is CASSWLDRDDEQYF.

This clonotype was seen once. The genes are TRBV11-2 and TRBJ2-1; D is unresolved. CDR1 SGHAT and CDR2 FQNNGV come from the germline V gene. V was clipped by 8 bases and J by 10 bases, with 12 bases between them. This CDR3 is built from 11 residues. Here the CDR3 reads CASATAWEQFF. As DNA, the CDR3 is TGTGCCAGCGCGACTGCCTGGGAGCAGTTCTTC.

J is TRBJ2-1 and V is TRBV7-9; a weak D match, TRBD2 (6 bases). Germline assignment: CDR1 SEHNR and CDR2 FQNEAQ (reference sequence). This CDR3 is built from 16 residues. Deletions cut 1 base from V and 4 bases from J, with 14 bases between. The CDR3 DNA reads as TGTGCCAGCAGCTTAGATGGACTAACGGCTTACAATGAGCAGTTCTTC. Translating gives CASSLDGLTAYNEQFF.

The count of this clonotype is one. This chain joins TRBV7-9 and TRBJ2-6; 9 bases match TRBD2. The V and J ends lost 3 bases and 0 bases, in that order; junction bases with no gene match: 9. The CDR3 length is 19 residues. From germline, CDR1 is SEHNR and CDR2 FQNEAQ (reference sequence). The CDR3 region is CASSFQRLAEISGANVLTF. The CDR3 bases are TGTGCCAGCAGCTTCCAGCGACTAGCGGAGATCTCTGGGGCCAACGTCCTGACTTTC.

This chain links TRBV27 with TRBJ2-7, with D tentatively TRBD1 (6 bases). V was cut by 8 bases and J by 6 bases, with 17 bases left in between. The germline V gene has CDR1 MNHEY and CDR2 SMNVEV (reference sequence). The CDR3 runs to 13 residues. CDR3 in amino acids: CASGNSRGIEQYF. CDR3 sequence (DNA): TGTGCCAGCGGTAATTCGAGGGGGATCGAGCAGTACTTC.

This clonotype was found once. This chain joins TRBV20-1 and TRBJ2-5, with D tentatively TRBD1 or TRBD2 (5 bases each). This CDR3 has 18 amino acids. Trimming stripped 0 bases from V and 2 bases from J, with 22 bases between. Germline V gives CDR1 DFQATT, CDR2 SNEGSKA (reference sequence). CDR3 protein: CSARDFASRSWTQETQYF. DNA for the CDR3: TGCAGTGCTAGAGATTTCGCTAGCAGGAGTTGGACACAAGAGACCCAGTACTTC.

Only a few counts were recorded for this clonotype. This sequence joins TRBV6-2 or TRBV6-3 and TRBJ2-3, with TRBD1 matching over 9 bases. Germline lookup yields CDR1 MNHEY and CDR2 SVGEGT. The CDR3 runs to 15 residues. Trimming took 1 base from V and 4 from J; bases not matched to a gene: 3. The CDR3 loop is CASSYWDRAPDTQYF. The CDR3 coding sequence is TGTGCCAGCAGTTACTGGGACAGGGCCCCAGATACGCAGTATTTT.

The rearrangement uses TRBV27 and TRBJ1-1; D is undetermined. V was shortened by 5 bases and J by 2 bases, with 9 bases between the two germline ends. The length of the CDR3 is 13 residues. Per the germline V gene, CDR1 is MNHEY and CDR2 is SMNVEV (reference sequence). Here the CDR3 DNA reads TGTGCCAGCAGTGTCCCGGATAACACTGAAGCTTTCTTT. This sequence encodes CASSVPDNTEAFF.

This clonotype occurred a few times. This chain joins TRBV9 and TRBJ2-7, with 7 bases aligning to TRBD1. J was trimmed by 2 bases and V by 3 bases; bases with no gene match: 5. Looked up from germline, CDR1 is SGDLS and CDR2 is YYNGEE. The CDR3 is 14 residues long. The CDR3 spells CASSAGTETYEQYF. Here the CDR3 DNA reads TGTGCCAGCAGCGCCGGGACAGAAACCTACGAGCAGTACTTC.

There are a few counts of this clonotype. The chain combines TRBV2 with TRBJ2-5; TRBD2 might be the D (5 bases). The CDR3 extends over 13 amino acids. V was cut by 6 bases and J by 7 bases, with 15 bases left in between. The germline V gene encodes CDR1 SNHLY and CDR2 FYNNEI. CDR3 coding DNA: TGTGCCAGCAGGCTGGACTTGGATGGGACCCAGTACTTC. Its protein product is CASRLDLDGTQYF.

For this clonotype: Sequence at one end of the junction differs from germline and may be a read error. This rearrangement joins TRBV18 to TRBJ1-6; the match to TRBD1 covers 9 bases. Germline CDR1 reads KGHSH; CDR2 reads LQKENI. The CDR3 sequence is 14 residues long. The CDR3 is CASSPDRGNSPPHF. DNA of the CDR3: TGTGCCAGCTCACCGGACAGGGGAAATTCACCCCCCCACTTT.

Notes on this clonotype: At one of its ends the junction is not consistent with the germline gene, which may arise from a read error. The chain links TRBV5-1 to TRBJ2-3; TRBD2 agrees at 12 bases. CDR1 and CDR2 from the germline V gene are SGHRS and YFSETQ. The length of the CDR3 is 13 residues. Written as DNA, the CDR3 is TGCGCCTGCAGACTAGCGGGGGCCCCGACGCAGTATTTT. This encodes CACRLAGAPTQYF.

This clonotype was counted a few times. The chain employs TRBV5-1 and TRBJ2-3; 8 bases are shared with TRBD1. V lost 7 bases and J lost 4; bases outside the gene matches: 8. The CDR3 has 14 amino acids. Germline V gene data show CDR1 as SGHRS and CDR2 as YFSETQ. CDR3 protein: CASFGRRGPDTQYF. CDR3 coding DNA: TGCGCCAGCTTCGGGCGCAGGGGGCCAGATACGCAGTATTTT. The entire variable domain, with the rest obtained from reference TRBV5-1 and TRBJ2-3, is as follows: KAGVTQTPRYLIKTRGQQVTLSCSPISGHRSVSWYQQTPGQGLQFLFEYFSETQRNKGNFPGRFSGRQFSNSRSEMNVSTLELGDSALYLCASFGRRGPDTQYFGPGTRLTVL.

This clonotype was seen more than once but under ten times. The V gene is TRBV6-6, the J gene TRBJ2-3; the D is unclear. With 7 bases removed from V and 6 bases from J, the gap between germline ends came to 11 bases. Germline V gene sequence: CDR1 MNHNY, CDR2 SVGAGI (reference sequence). The CDR3 covers 12 residues. The CDR3 region has the DNA TGTGCCAGCAACGGTCTCGGGGATACGCAGTATTTT. It codes for CASNGLGDTQYF.

The chain links TRBV4-1 to TRBJ2-3; D not certain. Per germline, CDR1 MGHRA and CDR2 YSYEKL. V was shortened by 2 bases and J by 8 bases, with 5 bases between the two germline ends. The CDR3 consists of 11 residues. The CDR3 DNA is TGCGCCAGCAGCCAACAAGCTACGCAGTATTTT. It encodes CASSQQATQYF.

This clonotype showed up just a few times. The chain links TRBV29-1 to TRBJ2-7; 8 bases line up with TRBD1. This CDR3 comprises 14 residues. Germline V gene sequence: CDR1 SQVTM, CDR2 ANQGSEA. V gave up 2 bases and J gave up 5 bases; unmatched junction bases: 8. The CDR3 coding sequence is TGCAGCGTTGAACATCAGGGGGCGAATCACGAGCAGTACTTC. Translation: CSVEHQGANHEQYF.

In the case of this clonotype: An end of the junction does not agree with germline; a read error may underlie this. V and J are TRBV6-1 and TRBJ1-2; the D is unclear. This CDR3 contains 13 residues. In germline, CDR1 is MNHNS, CDR2 SASEGT. CDR3 loop: CASSEYPNYGHTF. CDR3 nucleotide sequence: TGTGCCAGCAGTGAATACCCTAACTATGGCCACACCTTC.

This clonotype has just one count. The DNA of the CDR3 is TGTGCCAGCAGCTTAGGGCCGGGACTAGCGGGAGGGCCCTCCGAGAGAATTAAAAACATTCAGTACTTC. Protein: CASSLGPGLAGGPSERIKNIQYF. This chain links TRBV7-2 with TRBJ2-4; 16 positions match TRBD2. The CDR3 runs 23 residues. Germline assignment: CDR1 SGHTA and CDR2 FQGNSA. V was clipped by 1 base and J by 4 bases; unmatched bases: 19.

For the CDR3, the DNA is TGTGCCAGCAGCCTGAATCTCTCGGGACACCTCTCGAGCGAGCAGTACTTC. Translating gives CASSLNLSGHLSSEQYF. The chain employs TRBV28 and TRBJ2-7, with D possibly TRBD1 on 6 matching bases. The V end was cut by 6 bases, the J end by 6 bases, with 27 bases between. Germline V gives CDR1 MDHEN, CDR2 SYDVKM. CDR3 length equals 17 residues.

This clonotype occurred a few times. CDR3 sequence reads: CASSITLFPQHF. In DNA, the CDR3 is TGTGCCAGCAGTATTACTTTATTTCCCCAGCATTTT. This chain connects TRBV12-3 or TRBV12-4 to TRBJ1-5; D gene unclear. Between the trimmed V and J ends, which lost 5 bases and 10 bases, there was a span of 12 bases. This CDR3 contains 12 residues.

The table lists this clonotype with a few counts. The chain employs TRBV20-1 and TRBJ1-4; TRBD1 is a possible D gene (6 bases). The CDR3 runs to 14 residues. Germline V lookup: CDR1 DFQATT, CDR2 SNEGSKA (reference sequence). Trimming left V 2 bases short and J 5 bases short, with 12 bases between. In nucleotides, the CDR3 is TGCAGTGCTAGAATCACAGGGACAAATGAAAAACTGTTTTTT. This codes for CSARITGTNEKLFF.

This clonotype was picked up a small number of times. The chain joins TRBV25-1 to TRBJ2-3; 8 bases are a match to TRBD2. V was clipped by 7 bases and J by 2 bases; unmatched bases: 8. Germline V CDR1 and CDR2: MGHDK, SYGVNS. CDR3 length: 15 amino acids. In DNA, the CDR3 is TGTGCCAGCATAGCGGGATTTTCGATCACAGATACGCAGTATTTT. Translation: CASIAGFSITDTQYF. The variable domain in full, completed from reference TRBV25-1 and TRBJ2-3, reads EADIYQTPRYLVIGTGKKITLECSQTMGHDKMYWYQQDPGMELHLIHYSYGVNSTEKGDLSSESTVSRIRTEHFPLTLESARPSHTSQYLCASIAGFSITDTQYFGPGTRLTVL.